Each of the 8 T cell receptor beta chains below was sequenced from the same sample in a study of T cells in Graves' hyperthyroidism and ophthalmopathy. Amplified regions were TCR beta CDR3 sequences from RNA transcripts. Carried out on the TCR CDR3, a first-round RT-PCR used the HTBI primer set. TCRdb re-analysed the multiplex PCR reads in MiXCR, keeping a single row per CDR3 protein. The sample records about 380,000 distinct CDR3 sequences, around an eighth being singletons. Specimen: blood. The origin of the receptors is a man aged 30-40 years with Graves' hyperthyroidism that later progressed to Graves' ophthalmopathy.

This clonotype appeared many times. The genes are TRBV28 and TRBJ1-2; no firm D call. V lost 3 bases and J lost 0, with 5 bases in between. This CDR3 is built from 13 residues. The germline V gene has CDR1 MDHEN and CDR2 SYDVKM. Here the CDR3 reads CASSLISNYGYTF. In DNA form, the CDR3 reads TGTGCCAGCAGTTTGATCTCTAACTATGGCTACACCTTC.

This clonotype was recorded many times. The chain recombines TRBV5-1 with TRBJ1-2, with D unclear. This CDR3 contains 16 residues. Germline loops: CDR1 SGHRS, CDR2 YFSETQ. Trimming cost V 0 bases and J 7 bases, with 19 bases left between them. CDR3 region: CASSLAETFRGGGYTF. The CDR3 nucleotides are TGCGCCAGCAGCTTGGCCGAAACCTTCAGAGGAGGTGGCTACACCTTC. The entire variable domain, with the rest obtained from reference TRBV5-1 and TRBJ1-2, is as follows: KAGVTQTPRYLIKTRGQQVTLSCSPISGHRSVSWYQQTPGQGLQFLFEYFSETQRNKGNFPGRFSGRQFSNSRSEMNVSTLELGDSALYLCASSLAETFRGGGYTFGSGTRLTVV.

This clonotype has at least ten counts. An end of the junction differs from the germline gene, which may be a read error. The chain couples TRBV6-1 to TRBJ1-5; D uncertain. Germline V gene sequence: CDR1 MNHNS, CDR2 SASEGT. The CDR3 extends over 15 amino acids. CDR3: CAGSLSKTGNQPQHF. CDR3 nucleotides: TGTGCCGGCAGTCTTTCAAAAACCGGCAATCAGCCCCAGCATTTT.

This clonotype was found many times. The CDR3 DNA follows: TGTGCCAGCAGCCCCGGGACAGGGAATCCAGATACGCAGTATTTT. This encodes CASSPGTGNPDTQYF. V usage is TRBV3-1 and J usage is TRBJ2-3; 9 bases match TRBD1. This CDR3 spans 15 amino acids. Losses at the gene ends were 4 bases for V and 4 bases for J; bases not matched to a gene: 6. Per the germline V gene, CDR1 is LGHDT and CDR2 is YNNKEL (reference sequence).

This clonotype appeared many times. The J gene is TRBJ1-1, the V gene TRBV28; TRBD1 matches 8 bases. CDR3 length: 15 amino acids. Germline lookup yields CDR1 MDHEN and CDR2 SYDVKM. The V and J ends lost 3 bases and 5 bases, in that order; junction bases with no gene match: 8. CDR3 nucleotides: TGTGCCAGCAGTTTGCGCCCCCAGGGGGCGACTGAAGCTTTCTTT. Amino acid sequence: CASSLRPQGATEAFF.

The chain links TRBV12-3 or TRBV12-4 to TRBJ2-3, with 9 bases fitting TRBD1. With V trimmed by 4 bases and J by 12 bases, 5 bases remained unmatched. The CDR3 loop spans 12 amino acids. The CDR3 DNA follows: TGTGCCAGCAGTTCCCCGGGACAGGGTCAGTATTTT. Translation: CASSSPGQGQYF.

The chain is built from TRBV7-9 and TRBJ2-1, with D hard to call. Per germline, CDR1 SEHNR and CDR2 FQNEAQ (reference sequence). The CDR3 spans 15 residues. V was shortened by 0 bases and J by 2 bases, with 8 bases between the two germline ends. The CDR3 bases are TGTGCCAGCAGCTTAGCATGGGGTCCCTACAATGAGCAGTTCTTC. It yields the protein CASSLAWGPYNEQFF.

J is TRBJ2-2 and V is TRBV13; 8 bases match TRBD1. V lost 5 bases and J lost 5; bases outside the gene matches: 7. The CDR3 spans 15 residues. The germline gives CDR1 PRHDT, CDR2 FYEKMQ (reference sequence). The CDR3: CASSPDRGGTGELFF. CDR3 sequence (DNA): TGTGCCAGCAGCCCCGACAGGGGAGGAACCGGGGAGCTGTTTTTT.